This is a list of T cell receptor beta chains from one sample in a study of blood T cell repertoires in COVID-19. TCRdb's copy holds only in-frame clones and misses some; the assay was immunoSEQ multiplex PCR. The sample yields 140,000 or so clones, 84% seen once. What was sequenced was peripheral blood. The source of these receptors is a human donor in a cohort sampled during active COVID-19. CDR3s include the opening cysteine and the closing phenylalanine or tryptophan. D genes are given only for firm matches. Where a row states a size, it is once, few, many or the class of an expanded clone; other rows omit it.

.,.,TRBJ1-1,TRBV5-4,TGTGCCAGCATGCAGGGGTCCTTGAACACTGAAGCTTTCTTT,CASMQGSLNTEAFF
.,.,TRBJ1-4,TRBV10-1,TGCGCCAGCAGGCCCAGGGGCAGGCGGTATGAAAAACTGTTTTTT,CASRPRGRRYEKLFF
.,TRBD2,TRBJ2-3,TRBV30,TGTGCCTGGAATAGCGGGGGGCCCGCAGATACGCAGTATTTT,CAWNSGGPADTQYF
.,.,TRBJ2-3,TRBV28,TGTGCCAGCAGTTTCCCCACGGGATCTCCTCCCAATACGCAGTATTTT,CASSFPTGSPPNTQYF
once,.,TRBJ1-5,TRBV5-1,TGCGCCAGCAGCCCGACAGGAGAGGGACAGCCCCAGCATTTT,CASSPTGEGQPQHF
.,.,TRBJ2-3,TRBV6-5,TGTGCCAGCAGCATCTCCGGACAGCCAGATACGCAGTATTTT,CASSISGQPDTQYF
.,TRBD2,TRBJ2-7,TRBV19,TGTGCCAGTAGGGCTTCCGGGACTAATTACGAGCAGTACTTC,CASRASGTNYEQYF
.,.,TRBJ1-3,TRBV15,TGTGCCACCAGCAGAGATAAAACTGGAAACACCATATATTTT,CATSRDKTGNTIYF
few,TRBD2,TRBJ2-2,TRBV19,TGTGCCAGTAGTATTAGCGGGCCCGGGGAGCTGTTTTTT,CASSISGPGELFF
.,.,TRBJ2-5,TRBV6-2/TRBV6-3,TGTGCCAGCAGTCCGGGTTTGGAGACCCAGTACTTC,CASSPGLETQYF
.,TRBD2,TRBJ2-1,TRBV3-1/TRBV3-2,TGTGCCAGCAGCCCCGGGACTAGCGGAACCACCCTGAGCGGGGCCTACAATGAGCAGTTCTTC,CASSPGTSGTTLSGAYNEQFF
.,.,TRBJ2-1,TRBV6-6,TGTGCCAGCAGTCGAACAGAATACAATGAGCAGTTCTTC,CASSRTEYNEQFF
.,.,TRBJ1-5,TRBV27,TGTGCCAGCAGCGACAGCCCCGGGCGTCAGCCCCAGCATTTT,CASSDSPGRQPQHF
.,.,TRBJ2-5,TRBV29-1,TGCAGCGTTGAATCACAGCAGGGGCTGGAGACCCAGTACTTC,CSVESQQGLETQYF
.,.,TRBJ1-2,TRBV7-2,TGTGCCAGCAGCGCAGAGGGTTCGAATAACTATGGCTACACCTTC,CASSAEGSNNYGYTF
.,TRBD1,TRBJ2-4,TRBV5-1,TGCGCCAGCAGCTTGGCCCGTAACCGGGACAGCAAAAACATTCAGTACTTC,CASSLARNRDSKNIQYF
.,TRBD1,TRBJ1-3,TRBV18,TGTGCCAGCTCACCACCGGGACAGGGGTTCGGAAACACCATATATTTT,CASSPPGQGFGNTIYF
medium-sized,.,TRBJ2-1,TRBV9,TGTGCCAGCAGCGTAGAAGGCGGGTACTACAATGAGCAGTTCTTC,CASSVEGGYYNEQFF
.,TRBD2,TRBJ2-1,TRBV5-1,TGCGCCAGCAGCCTCCAGCGGGGGTCTTACAATGAGCAGTTCTTC,CASSLQRGSYNEQFF
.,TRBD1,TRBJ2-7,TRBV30,TGTGCCGGGACCTCGGGACAGGCTTTTGCCTACGAGCAGTACTTC,CAGTSGQAFAYEQYF
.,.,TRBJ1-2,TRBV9,TGTGCCAGCAGCGTAGGCTGGGGCAACGACTATGGCTACACCTTC,CASSVGWGNDYGYTF
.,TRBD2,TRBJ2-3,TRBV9,TGTGCCAGCAGCGAGGGACTAGCGGGGGATAATACGCAGTATTTT,CASSEGLAGDNTQYF
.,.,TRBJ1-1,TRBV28,TGTGCCAGCACCAGCCAGGGAAAAGCTTTCTTT,CASTSQGKAFF
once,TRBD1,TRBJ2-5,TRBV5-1,TGCGCCAGCAGCTTCCCAGGGGGCGTGGAGACCCAGTACTTC,CASSFPGGVETQYF
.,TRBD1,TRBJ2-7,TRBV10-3,TGTGCCATCAGCCCGGGACAGGCCTACGAGCAGTACTTC,CAISPGQAYEQYF
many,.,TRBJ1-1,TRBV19,TGTGCCAGTATCGGGCGGGGAATGAACACTGAAGCTTTCTTT,CASIGRGMNTEAFF
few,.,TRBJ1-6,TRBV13,TGTGCCAGCAGCTTGTCCGGTGATTCACCCCTCCACTTT,CASSLSGDSPLHF
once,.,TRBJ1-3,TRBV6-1,TGTGCCAGCAGTGAAGTCCGGGGGAGGAATTATGGAAACACCATATATTTT,CASSEVRGRNYGNTIYF
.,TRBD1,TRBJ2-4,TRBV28,TGTGCCAGCAGTTCGGGACAGGTAGGAGGAAACATTCAGTACTTC,CASSSGQVGGNIQYF